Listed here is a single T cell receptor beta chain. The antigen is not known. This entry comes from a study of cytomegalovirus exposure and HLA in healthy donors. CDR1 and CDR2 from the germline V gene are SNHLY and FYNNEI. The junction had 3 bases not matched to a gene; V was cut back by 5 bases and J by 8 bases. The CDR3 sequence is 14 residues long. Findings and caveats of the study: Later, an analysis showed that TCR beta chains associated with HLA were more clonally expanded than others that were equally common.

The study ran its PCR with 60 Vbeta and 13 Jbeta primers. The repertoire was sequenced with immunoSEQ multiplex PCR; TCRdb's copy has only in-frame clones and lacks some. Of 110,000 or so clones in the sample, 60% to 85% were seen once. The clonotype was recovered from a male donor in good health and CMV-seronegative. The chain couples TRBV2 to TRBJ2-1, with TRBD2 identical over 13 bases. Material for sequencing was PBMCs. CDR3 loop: CASSPGLAGYEQFF. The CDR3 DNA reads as TGTGCCAGCAGTCCGGGACTAGCGGGATATGAGCAGTTCTTC.